This T cell receptor (beta chain) was sequenced for a study of T cell repertoires in cytomegalovirus infection. Across the whole study: Based on public TCR beta signatures, there were indications of CMV infection and of a matching HLA type.

Each CDR3 protein gets one entry after TCRdb re-called the reads with MiXCR. The data show 350,000 to 550,000 distinct CDR3 sequences, approximately 31% seen once. This clonotype was found many times. Antigen specificity is unknown. Whole-study results and caveats: Identification of carriers of CMV plus the relevant HLA was achieved through cumulative public TCR beta family frequency.

The source of this sequence is a human donor in good health (CMV status not recorded). Some clones in this sample may be carry-over from other donors' samples. The sequenced material came from PBMCs.

CDR3 DNA: TGTGCCACCAGTGAGACAGACAATGAGCAGTTCTTC. This gives the protein CATSETDNEQFF. The rearrangement joins TRBV24-1 to TRBJ2-1; possibly TRBD1 for D (5 bases). Germline CDR1 reads KGHDR; CDR2 reads SFDVKD. The CDR3 totals 12 residues. The germline V and J ends were trimmed by 4 bases and 5 bases, with 5 bases remaining between them.